The TCR beta chain described here comes from a study of cytomegalovirus exposure and HLA in healthy donors. Findings and limits, study-wide: The study dropped some indistinguishable V segments, TRBV6-2 and TRBV6-3 among them. Upon later analysis, HLA-associated TCR beta chains proved more clonally expanded than other, equally common chains.

Vbeta (60) and Jbeta (13) primers were used in the PCR. Some clones are missing from TCRdb's copy, which holds only in-frame ones; the method was immunoSEQ multiplex PCR. The sample consists of about 150,000 clones, approximately 86% of them appearing once. Likely unrecorded immune exposures existed in these nominally healthy donors. Deletions cut 4 bases from V and 7 bases from J, with 16 bases between. The CDR3 runs to 14 residues. Per germline, CDR1 MGHDK and CDR2 SYGVNS. Details on this clone: The antigen is not known.

This clonotype originated in a woman aged 50 to 60 in good health and CMV-seropositive. The rearrangement links TRBV25-1 to TRBJ1-1; TRBD1 is a possible D gene (5 bases). Sequenced input: PBMCs. The CDR3 loop reads CASSAGRGRGEAFF. Here the CDR3 DNA reads TGTGCCAGCAGTGCGGGACGTGGGAGGGGTGAAGCTTTCTTT.